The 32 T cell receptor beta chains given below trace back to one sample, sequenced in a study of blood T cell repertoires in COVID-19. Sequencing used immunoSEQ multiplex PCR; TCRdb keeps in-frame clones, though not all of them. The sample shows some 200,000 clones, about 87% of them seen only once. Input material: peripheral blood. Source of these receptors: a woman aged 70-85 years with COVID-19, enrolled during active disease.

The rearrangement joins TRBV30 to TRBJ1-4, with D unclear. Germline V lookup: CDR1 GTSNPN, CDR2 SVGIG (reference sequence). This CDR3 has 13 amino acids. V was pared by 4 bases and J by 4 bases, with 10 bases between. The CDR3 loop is CAWTGVSNEKLFF. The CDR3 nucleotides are TGTGCCTGGACTGGTGTCAGTAATGAAAAACTGTTTTTT.

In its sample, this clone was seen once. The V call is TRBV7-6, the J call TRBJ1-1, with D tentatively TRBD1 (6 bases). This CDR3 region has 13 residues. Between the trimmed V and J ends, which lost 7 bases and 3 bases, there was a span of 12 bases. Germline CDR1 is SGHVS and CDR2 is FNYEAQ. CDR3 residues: CASTQGGYTEAFF. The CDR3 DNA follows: TGTGCCAGCACCCAAGGGGGTTACACTGAAGCTTTCTTT.

The CDR3 sequence: CASSNSPGELFF. The CDR3 DNA is TGCGCCAGCAGCAATAGCCCCGGGGAGCTGTTTTTT. This chain connects TRBV5-1 to TRBJ2-2; D is undetermined. The CDR3 runs to 12 residues. The V and J ends lost 4 bases and 6 bases respectively, with 7 bases between them. Germline V gene sequence: CDR1 SGHRS, CDR2 YFSETQ.

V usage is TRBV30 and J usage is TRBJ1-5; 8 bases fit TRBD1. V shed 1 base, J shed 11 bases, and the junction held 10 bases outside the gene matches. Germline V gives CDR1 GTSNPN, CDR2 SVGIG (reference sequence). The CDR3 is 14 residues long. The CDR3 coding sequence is TGTGCCTGGAGTGGCGACAGGGGAGAACGGTCCCAGCATTTT. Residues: CAWSGDRGERSQHF.

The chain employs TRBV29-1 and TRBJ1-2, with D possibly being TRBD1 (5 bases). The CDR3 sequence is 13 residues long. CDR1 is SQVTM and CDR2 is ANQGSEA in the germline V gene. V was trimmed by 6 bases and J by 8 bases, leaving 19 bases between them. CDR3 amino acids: CSVDTRRGGGYTF. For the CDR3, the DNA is TGCAGCGTCGACACCAGGAGGGGCGGGGGCTACACCTTC.

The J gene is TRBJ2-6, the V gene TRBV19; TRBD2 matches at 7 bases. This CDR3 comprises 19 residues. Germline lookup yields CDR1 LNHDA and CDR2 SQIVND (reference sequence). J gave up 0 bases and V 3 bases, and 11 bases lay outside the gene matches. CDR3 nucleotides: TGTGCCAGTAGTATGAGGCGGGGGAGCCCTCACTCTGGGGCCAACGTCCTGACTTTC. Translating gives CASSMRRGSPHSGANVLTF.

The CDR3 reads CASSSIGTVGGEQYF. CDR3 coding DNA: TGTGCCAGCAGTTCCATTGGGACGGTGGGGGGAGAGCAGTACTTC. The rearrangement uses TRBV27 and TRBJ2-7, with a weak D call TRBD2 (6 bases). The CDR3 length is 15 residues. The germline gives CDR1 MNHEY, CDR2 SMNVEV (reference sequence). The V end lost 4 bases, the J end lost 7 bases, and 20 bases lay between the germline ends.

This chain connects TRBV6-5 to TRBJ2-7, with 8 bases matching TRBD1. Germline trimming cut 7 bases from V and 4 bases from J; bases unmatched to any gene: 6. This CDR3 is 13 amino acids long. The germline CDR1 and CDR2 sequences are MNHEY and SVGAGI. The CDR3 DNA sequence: TGTGCCAGCATTAGGACAGGGAAATACGAGCAGTACTTC. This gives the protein CASIRTGKYEQYF.

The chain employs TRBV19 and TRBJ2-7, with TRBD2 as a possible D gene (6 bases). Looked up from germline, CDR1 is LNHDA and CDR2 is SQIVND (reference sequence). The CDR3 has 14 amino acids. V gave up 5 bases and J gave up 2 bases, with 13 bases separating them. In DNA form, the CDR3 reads TGTGCCAGTAGTCCACCGGGAGTAGCCTACGAGCAGTACTTC. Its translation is CASSPPGVAYEQYF.

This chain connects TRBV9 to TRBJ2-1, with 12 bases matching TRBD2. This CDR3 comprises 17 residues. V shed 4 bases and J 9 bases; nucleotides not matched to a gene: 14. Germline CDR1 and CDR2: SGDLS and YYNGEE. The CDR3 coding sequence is TGTGCCAGCAGCCGTAGCTCTAGCGGGAGGGCCGGTAGTGAGCAGTTCTTC. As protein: CASSRSSSGRAGSEQFF.

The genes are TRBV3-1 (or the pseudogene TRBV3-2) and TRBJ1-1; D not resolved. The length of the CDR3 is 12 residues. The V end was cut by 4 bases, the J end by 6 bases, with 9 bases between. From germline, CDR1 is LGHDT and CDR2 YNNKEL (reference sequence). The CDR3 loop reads CASSRGMSEAFF. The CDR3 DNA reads TGTGCCAGCAGCCGAGGGATGTCTGAAGCTTTCTTT.

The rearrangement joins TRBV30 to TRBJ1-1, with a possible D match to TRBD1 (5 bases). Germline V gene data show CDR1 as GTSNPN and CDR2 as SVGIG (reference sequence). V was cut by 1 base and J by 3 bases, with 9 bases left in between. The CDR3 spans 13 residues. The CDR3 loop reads CAWSGRADTEAFF. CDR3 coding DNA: TGTGCCTGGAGTGGCAGGGCGGACACTGAAGCTTTCTTT.

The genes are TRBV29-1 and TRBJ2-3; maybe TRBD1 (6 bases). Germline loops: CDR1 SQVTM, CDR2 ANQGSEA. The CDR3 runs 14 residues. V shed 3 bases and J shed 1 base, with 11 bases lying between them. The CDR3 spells CSVERQERTDTQYF. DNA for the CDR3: TGCAGCGTTGAGAGACAGGAACGCACAGATACGCAGTATTTT.

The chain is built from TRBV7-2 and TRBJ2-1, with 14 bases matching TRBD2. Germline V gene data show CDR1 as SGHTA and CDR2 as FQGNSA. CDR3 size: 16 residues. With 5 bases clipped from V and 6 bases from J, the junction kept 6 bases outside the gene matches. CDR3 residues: CASSGGLAGVSNEQFF. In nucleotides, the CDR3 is TGTGCCAGCAGCGGGGGACTAGCGGGAGTAAGCAATGAGCAGTTCTTC.

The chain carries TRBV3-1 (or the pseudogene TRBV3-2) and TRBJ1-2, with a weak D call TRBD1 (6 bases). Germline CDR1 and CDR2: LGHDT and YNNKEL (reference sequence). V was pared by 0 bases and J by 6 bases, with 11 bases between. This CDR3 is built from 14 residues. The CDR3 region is CASSQDQGRDGYTF. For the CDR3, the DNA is TGTGCCAGCAGCCAAGATCAGGGGCGGGATGGCTACACCTTC.

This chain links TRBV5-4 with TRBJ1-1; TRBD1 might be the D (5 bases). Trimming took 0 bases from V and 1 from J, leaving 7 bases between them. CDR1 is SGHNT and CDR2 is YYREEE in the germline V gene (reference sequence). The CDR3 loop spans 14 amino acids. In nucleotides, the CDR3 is TGTGCCAGCAGCTTGGACAGGTCGAACACTGAAGCTTTCTTT. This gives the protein CASSLDRSNTEAFF. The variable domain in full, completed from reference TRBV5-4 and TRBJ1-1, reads ETGVTQSPTHLIKTRGQQVTLRCSSQSGHNTVSWYQQALGQGPQFIFQYYREEENGRGNFPPRFSGLQFPNYSSELNVNALELDDSALYLCASSLDRSNTEAFFGQGTRLTVV.

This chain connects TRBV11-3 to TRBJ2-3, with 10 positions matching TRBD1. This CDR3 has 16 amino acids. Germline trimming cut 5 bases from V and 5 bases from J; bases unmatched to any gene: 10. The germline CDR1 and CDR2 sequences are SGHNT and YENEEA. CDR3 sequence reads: CASSPPRGQGKDTQYF. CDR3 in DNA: TGTGCCAGCAGCCCACCTCGGGGACAGGGGAAAGATACGCAGTATTTT.

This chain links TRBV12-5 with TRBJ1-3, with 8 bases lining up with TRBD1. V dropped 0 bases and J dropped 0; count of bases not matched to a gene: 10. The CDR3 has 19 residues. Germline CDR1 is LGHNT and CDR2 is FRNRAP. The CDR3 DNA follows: TGTGCTAGTGGTTTGGTCGTGCATGGACAGGGCAACTCTGGAAACACCATATATTTT. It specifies CASGLVVHGQGNSGNTIYF.

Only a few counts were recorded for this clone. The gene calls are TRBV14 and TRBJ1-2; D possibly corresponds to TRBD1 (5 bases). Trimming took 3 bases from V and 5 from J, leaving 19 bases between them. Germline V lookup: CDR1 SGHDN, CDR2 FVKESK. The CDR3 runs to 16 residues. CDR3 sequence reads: CASSHLTGDLMYGYTF. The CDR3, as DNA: TGTGCCAGCAGCCATCTAACCGGGGACTTAATGTATGGCTACACCTTC.

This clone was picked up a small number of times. The CDR3 DNA reads as TGTGCCAGCAGCAAGGCGGACTCTGGAAACACCATATATTTT. Its protein is CASSKADSGNTIYF. The V and J genes are TRBV21-1 and TRBJ1-3. TRBV21-1 is tagged as a pseudogene. This CDR3 spans 14 amino acids.

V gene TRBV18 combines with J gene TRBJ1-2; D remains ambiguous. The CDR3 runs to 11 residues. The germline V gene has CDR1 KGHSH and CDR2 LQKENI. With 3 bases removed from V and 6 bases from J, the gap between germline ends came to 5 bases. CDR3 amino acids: CASSPGDGYTF. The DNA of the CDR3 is TGTGCCAGCTCACCCGGAGATGGCTACACCTTC.

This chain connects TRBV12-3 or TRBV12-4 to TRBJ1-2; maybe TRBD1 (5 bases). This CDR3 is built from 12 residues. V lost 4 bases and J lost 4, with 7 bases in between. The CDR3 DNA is TGTGCCAGCAGTTCAGGGTCCTATGGCTACACCTTC. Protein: CASSSGSYGYTF.

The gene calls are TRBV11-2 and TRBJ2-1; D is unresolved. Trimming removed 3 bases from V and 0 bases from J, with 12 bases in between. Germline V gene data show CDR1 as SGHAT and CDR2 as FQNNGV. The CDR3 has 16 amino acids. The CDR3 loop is CASSFELLVSYNEQFF. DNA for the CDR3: TGTGCCAGCAGCTTTGAACTCCTAGTCTCCTACAATGAGCAGTTCTTC.

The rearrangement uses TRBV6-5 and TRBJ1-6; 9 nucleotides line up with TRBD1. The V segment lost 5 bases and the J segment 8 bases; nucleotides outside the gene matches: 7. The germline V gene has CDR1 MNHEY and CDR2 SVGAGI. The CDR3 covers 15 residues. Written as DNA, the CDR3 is TGTGCCAGCAGTAATACAGGGGGCGATGATTCACCCCTCCACTTT. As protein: CASSNTGGDDSPLHF.

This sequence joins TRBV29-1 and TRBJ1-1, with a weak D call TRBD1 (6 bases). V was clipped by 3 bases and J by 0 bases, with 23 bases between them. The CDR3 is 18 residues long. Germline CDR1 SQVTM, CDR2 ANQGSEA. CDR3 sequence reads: CSVESSGGSDRMNTEAFF. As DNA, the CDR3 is TGCAGCGTTGAGTCTAGCGGTGGGTCGGACAGAATGAACACTGAAGCTTTCTTT.

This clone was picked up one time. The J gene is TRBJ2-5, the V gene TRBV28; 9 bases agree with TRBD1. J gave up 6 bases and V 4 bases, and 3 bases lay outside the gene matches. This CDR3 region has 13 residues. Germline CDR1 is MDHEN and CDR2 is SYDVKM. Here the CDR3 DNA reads TGTGCCAGCAGTTGGGGACAGGGTAAGACCCAGTACTTC. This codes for CASSWGQGKTQYF.

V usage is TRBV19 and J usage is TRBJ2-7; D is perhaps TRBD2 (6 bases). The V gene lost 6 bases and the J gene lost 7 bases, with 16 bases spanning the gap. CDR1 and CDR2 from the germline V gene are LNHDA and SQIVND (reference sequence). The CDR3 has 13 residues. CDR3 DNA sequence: TGTGCCAGTAGGGACTCGCAAGGGAGGGAGCAGTACTTC. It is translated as CASRDSQGREQYF.

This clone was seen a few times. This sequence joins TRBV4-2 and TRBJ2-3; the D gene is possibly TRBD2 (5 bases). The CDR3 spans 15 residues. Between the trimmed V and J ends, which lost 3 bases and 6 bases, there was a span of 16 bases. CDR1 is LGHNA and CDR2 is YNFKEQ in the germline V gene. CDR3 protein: CASSQGDPWPDTQYF. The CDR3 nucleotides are TGTGCCAGCAGCCAGGGAGACCCCTGGCCGGATACGCAGTATTTT.

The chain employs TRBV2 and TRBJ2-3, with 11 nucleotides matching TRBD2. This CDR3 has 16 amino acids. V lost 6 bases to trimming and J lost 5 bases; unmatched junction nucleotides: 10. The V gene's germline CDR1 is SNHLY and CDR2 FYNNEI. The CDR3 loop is CASSRLSGRALDTQYF. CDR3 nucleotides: TGTGCCAGCAGCAGACTTAGCGGGAGGGCCTTAGATACGCAGTATTTT.

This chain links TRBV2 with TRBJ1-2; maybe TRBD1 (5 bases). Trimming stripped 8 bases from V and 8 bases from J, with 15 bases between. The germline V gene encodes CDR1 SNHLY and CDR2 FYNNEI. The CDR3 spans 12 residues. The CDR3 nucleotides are TGTGCCAGCCAAGAAAGGGGCTGGGGCTACACCTTC. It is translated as CASQERGWGYTF.

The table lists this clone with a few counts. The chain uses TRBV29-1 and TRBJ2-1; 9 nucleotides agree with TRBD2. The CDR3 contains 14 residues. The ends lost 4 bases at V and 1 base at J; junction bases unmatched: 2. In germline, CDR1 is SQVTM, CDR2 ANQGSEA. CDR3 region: CSVVAGVSYNEQFF. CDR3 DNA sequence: TGCAGCGTTGTAGCGGGAGTGTCCTACAATGAGCAGTTCTTC.

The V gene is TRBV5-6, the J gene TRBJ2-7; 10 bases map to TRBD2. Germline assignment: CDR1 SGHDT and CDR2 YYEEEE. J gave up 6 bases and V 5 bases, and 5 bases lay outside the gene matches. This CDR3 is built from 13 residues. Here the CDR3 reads CASRWTSGTEQYF. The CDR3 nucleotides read TGTGCCAGCAGGTGGACTAGCGGCACCGAGCAGTACTTC.